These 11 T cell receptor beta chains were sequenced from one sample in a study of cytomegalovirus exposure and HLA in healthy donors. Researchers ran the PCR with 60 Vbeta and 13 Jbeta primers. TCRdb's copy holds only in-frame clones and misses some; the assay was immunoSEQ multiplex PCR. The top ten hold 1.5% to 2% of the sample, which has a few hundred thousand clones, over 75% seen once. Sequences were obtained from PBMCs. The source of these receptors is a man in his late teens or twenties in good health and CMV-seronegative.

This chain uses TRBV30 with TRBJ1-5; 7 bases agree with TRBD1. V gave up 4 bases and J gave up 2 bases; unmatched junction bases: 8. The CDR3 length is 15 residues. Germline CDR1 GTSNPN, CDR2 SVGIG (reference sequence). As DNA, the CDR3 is TGTGCCTGGAACATCGGGACAGCGGGCAATCAGCCCCAGCATTTT. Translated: CAWNIGTAGNQPQHF.

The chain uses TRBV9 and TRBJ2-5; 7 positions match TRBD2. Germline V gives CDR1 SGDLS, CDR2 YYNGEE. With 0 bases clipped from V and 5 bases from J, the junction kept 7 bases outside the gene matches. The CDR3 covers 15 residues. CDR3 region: CASSVAPAGMETQYF. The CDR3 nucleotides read TGTGCCAGCAGCGTAGCCCCAGCGGGGATGGAGACCCAGTACTTC.

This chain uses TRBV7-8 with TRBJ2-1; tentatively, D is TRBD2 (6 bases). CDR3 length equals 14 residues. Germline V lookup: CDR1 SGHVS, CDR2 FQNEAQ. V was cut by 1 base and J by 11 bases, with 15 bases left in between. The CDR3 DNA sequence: TGTGCCAGCAGCTTAGGGGGACTCCTTAAACAGCAGTTCTTC. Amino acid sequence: CASSLGGLLKQQFF. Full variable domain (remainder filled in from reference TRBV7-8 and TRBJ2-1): GAGVSQSPRYKVAKRGQDVALRCDPISGHVSLFWYQQALGQGPEFLTYFQNEAQLDKSGLPSDRFFAERPEGSVSTLKIQRTQQEDSAVYLCASSLGGLLKQQFFGPGTRLTVL.

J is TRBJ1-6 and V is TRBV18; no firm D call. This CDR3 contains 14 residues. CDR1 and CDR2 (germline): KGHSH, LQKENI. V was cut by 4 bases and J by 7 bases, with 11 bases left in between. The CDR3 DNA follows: TGTGCCAGCTCACGCGAGGAGAACAATTCACCCCTCCACTTT. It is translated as CASSREENNSPLHF.

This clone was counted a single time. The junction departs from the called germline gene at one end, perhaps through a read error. The CDR3 bases are TGTGCTAGCAGCTTGACAGTTGCAACTAATGAAAAACTGTTTTTT. Translation gives CASSLTVATNEKLFF. The chain couples TRBV7-7 to TRBJ1-4; TRBD1 might be the D (5 bases). CDR3 length: 15 amino acids. In germline, CDR1 is SSHAT, CDR2 FNYEAQ (reference sequence).

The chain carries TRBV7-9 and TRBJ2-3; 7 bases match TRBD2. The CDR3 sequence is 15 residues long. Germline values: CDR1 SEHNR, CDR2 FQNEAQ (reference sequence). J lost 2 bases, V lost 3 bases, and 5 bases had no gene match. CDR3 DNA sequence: TGTGCCAGCAGCTTTCGGGACTACTACACAGATACGCAGTATTTT. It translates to CASSFRDYYTDTQYF.

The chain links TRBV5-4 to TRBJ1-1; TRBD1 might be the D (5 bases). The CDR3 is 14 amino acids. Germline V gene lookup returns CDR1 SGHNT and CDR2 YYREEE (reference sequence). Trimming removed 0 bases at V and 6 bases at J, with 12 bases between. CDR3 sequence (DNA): TGTGCCAGCAGCTTGGTTTCTCCGGGGGCTGAAGCTTTCTTT. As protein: CASSLVSPGAEAFF.

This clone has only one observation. CDR3 amino acids: CASSLLASGPRGYEQYF. The CDR3 nucleotides are TGTGCCAGCAGTTTATTGGCTAGCGGCCCTCGGGGCTACGAGCAGTACTTC. The V call is TRBV27, the J call TRBJ2-7; 7 positions match TRBD2. V was pared by 1 base and J by 3 bases, with 12 bases of the junction left unmatched. The CDR3 covers 17 residues. CDR1 is MNHEY and CDR2 is SMNVEV in the germline V gene (reference sequence).

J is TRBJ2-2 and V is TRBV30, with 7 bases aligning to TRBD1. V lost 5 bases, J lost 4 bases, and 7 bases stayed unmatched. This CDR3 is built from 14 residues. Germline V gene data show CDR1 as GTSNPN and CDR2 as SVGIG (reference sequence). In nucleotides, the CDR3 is TGTGCCTGGGTTGGACAGGCCCTCACCGGGGAGCTGTTTTTT. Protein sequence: CAWVGQALTGELFF.

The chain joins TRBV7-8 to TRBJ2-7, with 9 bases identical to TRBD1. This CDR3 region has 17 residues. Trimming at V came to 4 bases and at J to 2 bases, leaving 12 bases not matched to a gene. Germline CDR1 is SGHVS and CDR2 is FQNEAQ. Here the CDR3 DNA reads TGTGCCAGCAGCTCAGGCGGGGGACAGGGACGCACCTACGAGCAGTACTTC. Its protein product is CASSSGGGQGRTYEQYF.

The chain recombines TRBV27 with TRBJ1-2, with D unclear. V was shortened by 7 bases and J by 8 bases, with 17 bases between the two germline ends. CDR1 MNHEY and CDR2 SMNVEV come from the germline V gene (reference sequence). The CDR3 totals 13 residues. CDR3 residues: CASTQTGSSGYTF. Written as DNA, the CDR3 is TGTGCCAGCACCCAGACCGGGAGCAGCGGCTACACCTTC.